These T cell receptor beta chains were read from a single sample in a study of T cells expressing NK-cell markers. TCRdb reprocessed the 5' RACE reads and keeps a single row for each CDR3 protein, giving no DNA. The sample includes hundreds of thousands of distinct CDR3 sequences. Sequences were obtained from blood T cells: a sorted CD56 or NKG2C T cell subset, CD4+ or CD8+ T cells, or bulk PBMC T cells (not recorded which). Every receptor here comes from a man aged 18-70 years in good health. Each CDR3 is given with its conserved first and last residue. The order of the fields is J gene, V gene, CDR3 protein.

TRBJ2-5,TRBV7-2,CASSPLGLAVQETQYF
TRBJ1-1,TRBV28,CASSFQTGGNTEAFF
TRBJ2-5,TRBV7-6,CASSRDALQTQYF
TRBJ2-1,TRBV19,CASSISQGSYNEQFF
TRBJ1-1,TRBV28,CASSLSSPRDGKMNTEAFF
TRBJ1-1,TRBV7-2,CASSLGQATEAFF
TRBJ2-3,TRBV2,CASSAVFDTQYF
TRBJ2-7,TRBV28,CASSPDTGFYEQYF
TRBJ2-7,TRBV25-1,CASSAAGGFGNEQYF
TRBJ2-6,TRBV6-1,CASSERGVTSSGANVLTF
TRBJ2-2,TRBV21-1,CASSLPTQSGPAGELFF
TRBJ1-1,TRBV30,CAWTWGPNTEAFF
TRBJ2-2,TRBV5-8,CASKSYARNTGELFF
TRBJ1-1,TRBV6-6,CASGPRQDEAFF
TRBJ2-5,TRBV5-1,CASSSLAGAETQYF
TRBJ1-5,TRBV20-1,CSARVDGDQPQHF
TRBJ2-7,TRBV5-1,CASSPSGGSLDEQYF
TRBJ1-1,TRBV11-2,CASSLAGVKAFF
TRBJ1-5,TRBV29-1,CSVDGTAPGQPQHF
TRBJ2-5,TRBV6-5,CASSYSGSGGTYQETQYF
TRBJ1-2,TRBV27,CASSRTGTGRKLYGYTF
TRBJ2-2,TRBV18,CASSSTGTGGTGELFF
TRBJ2-5,TRBV20-1,CSAGPSGGAVETQYF
TRBJ2-7,TRBV27,CASSLRPGFYGHNFYEQYF
TRBJ1-6,TRBV5-1,CASSLREVSPLHF
TRBJ2-1,TRBV6-1,CASSPSRFSGEHEQFF
TRBJ1-1,TRBV12-3/TRBV12-4,CASRTGGPNTEAFF
TRBJ2-7,TRBV4-1,CASSQGLAGLYEQYF
TRBJ2-1,TRBV6-1,CASTREGGIYNEQFF
TRBJ2-2,TRBV12-3/TRBV12-4,CANSFIGYTGELFF
TRBJ2-3,TRBV14,CASSQVQSDTQYF
TRBJ1-2,TRBV18,CASSLTFVTNYGYTF
TRBJ1-2,TRBV6-1,CASSGTARYDYGYTF
TRBJ2-7,TRBV6-2/TRBV6-3,CASSQTGIGEQYF
TRBJ1-1,TRBV11-1,CASSLIARYQAFF
TRBJ2-3,TRBV6-5,CASSYGRDRYTDTQYF
TRBJ1-2,TRBV7-7,CASSLEQGANYGYTF
TRBJ2-7,TRBV7-9,CASSLGQGSSYEQYF
TRBJ2-5,TRBV6-1,CASATGGAEKTQYF
TRBJ2-5,TRBV28,CASSTLFRGLLGETQYF
TRBJ2-1,TRBV19,CASSPPGRGGTTDEQFF
TRBJ2-7,TRBV7-9,CASRKGQDLSYEQYF
TRBJ1-4,TRBV7-2,CASSFNRAAEKLFF
TRBJ1-4,TRBV6-1,CASSPGDSTNEKLFF
TRBJ1-1,TRBV2,CASDSNGLNTEAFF
TRBJ2-5,TRBV27,CASSRGQIQETQYF
TRBJ2-1,TRBV12-3/TRBV12-4,CASSSLAGGLSGQFF
TRBJ2-1,TRBV6-1,CASKIAGGRDEQFF
TRBJ2-5,TRBV20-1,CSARGVTVPRTQYF